This entry lists 24 T cell receptor beta chains sequenced from one sample in a study of beta chain features in type 1 diabetes. Isolated RNA was reverse transcribed in full, so expressed TCRB transcripts were sequenced. Some clones are missing from TCRdb's copy, which holds only in-frame ones; the method was immunoSEQ multiplex PCR. The repertoire includes around 160,000 clones, roughly 53% of them detected once, and under 0.45% sits in the top ten. Sequencing was carried out using Tregs from blood. Receptors originate from a man between 18 and 29 years old in good health.

This clone was found a few times. V usage is TRBV5-4 and J usage is TRBJ2-2, with 9 bases that match TRBD1. Losses at the gene ends were 4 bases for V and 3 bases for J; bases not matched to a gene: 7. CDR3 length: 16 residues. Germline V gives CDR1 SGHNT, CDR2 YYREEE (reference sequence). The CDR3, as DNA: TGTGCCAGCAGCCCACCGGGACAGGGTGACACCGGGGAGCTGTTTTTT. Protein: CASSPPGQGDTGELFF.

This clone occurred once. The V gene is TRBV6-6, the J gene TRBJ1-1, with D unresolved. The germline V gene encodes CDR1 MNHNY and CDR2 SVGAGI (reference sequence). The CDR3 consists of 12 residues. Trimming removed 2 bases from V and 10 bases from J, with 11 bases in between. CDR3 amino acids: CASSYGRAGAFF. The CDR3 DNA follows: TGTGCCAGCAGTTACGGGAGGGCCGGAGCTTTCTTT.

This clone was recorded a few times. The chain carries TRBV5-1 and TRBJ2-7; the match to TRBD1 covers 8 bases. This CDR3 is 12 amino acids long. The germline CDR1 and CDR2 sequences are SGHRS and YFSETQ. V lost 5 bases to trimming and J lost 5 bases; unmatched junction nucleotides: 3. This chain's CDR3 is CASSRTGNEQYF. The CDR3 coding sequence is TGCGCCAGCAGTCGGACAGGGAACGAGCAGTACTTC. Full variable domain (missing parts from reference TRBV5-1 and TRBJ2-7): KAGVTQTPRYLIKTRGQQVTLSCSPISGHRSVSWYQQTPGQGLQFLFEYFSETQRNKGNFPGRFSGRQFSNSRSEMNVSTLELGDSALYLCASSRTGNEQYFGPGTRLTVT.

This sequence joins TRBV6-6 and TRBJ1-1, with 9 positions matching TRBD1. CDR3 length: 13 amino acids. Trimming took 7 bases from V and 11 from J; bases not matched to a gene: 11. Germline CDR1 MNHNY, CDR2 SVGAGI (reference sequence). CDR3 nucleotide sequence: TGTGCCAGCAAAAACAGGGGGCGGCTGTTCGCTTTCTTT. Translating gives CASKNRGRLFAFF.

This clone has more than one count but fewer than ten. This chain links TRBV6-8 with TRBJ1-5, with D possibly matching TRBD1 (6 bases). Trimming left V 8 bases short and J 0 bases short, with 23 bases between. Germline CDR1 reads MNHGY; CDR2 reads SAAAGT. This CDR3 has 18 amino acids. The CDR3 spells CASVQGTQRFYSNQPQHF. DNA for the CDR3: TGTGCCAGCGTCCAGGGGACACAGCGTTTTTATAGCAATCAGCCCCAGCATTTT.

This clone was seen a handful of times. The genes are TRBV28 and TRBJ1-2; D gene uncertain. CDR3 length: 13 residues. V lost 6 bases and J 4 bases, leaving 12 bases between the germline ends. CDR1 and CDR2 (germline): MDHEN, SYDVKM. CDR3 loop: CASRSAPGYGYTF. For the CDR3, the DNA is TGTGCCAGCAGGTCAGCGCCGGGCTATGGCTACACCTTC.

The V gene is TRBV5-1, the J gene TRBJ2-7; possible D gene TRBD2, 6 bases. V shed 2 bases and J shed 0 bases, with 12 bases lying between them. The CDR3 length is 15 residues. CDR1 is SGHRS and CDR2 is YFSETQ in the germline V gene. The CDR3 protein is CASSLRGYRSYEQYF. In DNA, the CDR3 is TGCGCCAGCAGCTTACGGGGGTATCGCTCCTACGAGCAGTACTTC.

This clone was counted only a few times. The J gene is TRBJ1-1, the V gene TRBV7-9, with 10 positions matching TRBD1. The CDR3 is 15 residues long. With V trimmed by 5 bases and J by 3 bases, 6 bases remained unmatched. Germline V CDR1 and CDR2: SEHNR, FQNEAQ (reference sequence). As DNA, the CDR3 is TGTGCCAGCAGCCCAGACAGGGGGCATGACACTGAAGCTTTCTTT. Its translation: CASSPDRGHDTEAFF.

The rearrangement links TRBV6-5 to TRBJ1-6; 10 bases are a match to TRBD1. Germline V lookup: CDR1 MNHEY, CDR2 SVGAGI. V shed 5 bases, J shed 7 bases, and the junction held 2 bases outside the gene matches. The CDR3 covers 14 residues. CDR3 region: CASSRQGANSPLHF. The CDR3 DNA is TGTGCCAGCAGTCGACAGGGGGCGAATTCACCCCTCCACTTT.

This clone was counted a single time. For the CDR3, the DNA is TGTGCCAGCAGCCGGGACTTTTACGAGCAGTACTTC. Translating gives CASSRDFYEQYF. This rearrangement joins TRBV5-4 to TRBJ2-7, with D tentatively TRBD2 (6 bases). V gave up 4 bases and J gave up 4 bases, with 9 bases separating them. The germline V gene has CDR1 SGHNT and CDR2 YYREEE (reference sequence). The CDR3 has 12 amino acids.

The chain is built from TRBV14 and TRBJ2-3; 8 bases are a match to TRBD2. The J segment lost 6 bases and the V segment lost 2 bases, leaving 10 bases of the junction unmatched. The germline V gene has CDR1 SGHDN and CDR2 FVKESK. This CDR3 is built from 16 residues. The CDR3 DNA reads TGTGCCAGCAGCCAACGACTAGCGAATCCGGGTGATACGCAGTATTTT. This sequence encodes CASSQRLANPGDTQYF.

The V and J genes are TRBV7-3 and TRBJ1-1; the match to TRBD1 covers 8 bases. The J segment lost 1 base and the V segment lost 4 bases, leaving 5 bases of the junction unmatched. This CDR3 has 15 amino acids. The germline V gene has CDR1 SGHTA and CDR2 FQGTGA. The CDR3 nucleotides are TGTGCCAGCAGCTCCGGCGGGACAGGGAACACTGAAGCTTTCTTT. Translation gives CASSSGGTGNTEAFF.

The chain recombines TRBV5-1 with TRBJ1-1; D gene unclear. The CDR3 is 16 amino acids. The germline V gene encodes CDR1 SGHRS and CDR2 YFSETQ. V gave up 0 bases and J gave up 0 bases, with 12 bases separating them. CDR3 amino acids: CASSLEGGLMNTEAFF. CDR3 nucleotide sequence: TGCGCCAGCAGCTTGGAGGGAGGCCTCATGAACACTGAAGCTTTCTTT.

The chain couples TRBV10-3 to TRBJ2-3, with 10 positions matching TRBD1. Trimming cost V 6 bases and J 1 base; bases outside gene matches: 1. Looked up from germline, CDR1 is ENHRY and CDR2 is SYGVKD. The length of the CDR3 is 14 residues. For the CDR3, the DNA is TGTGCCATCAGGACAGGGGGCCGCACAGATACGCAGTATTTT. Translating gives CAIRTGGRTDTQYF.

This clone was recorded only once. The chain links TRBV6-6 to TRBJ1-2; 9 bases are a match to TRBD1. Losses at the gene ends were 8 bases for V and 3 bases for J; bases not matched to a gene: 10. Germline V gene sequence: CDR1 MNHNY, CDR2 SVGAGI (reference sequence). The CDR3 consists of 15 residues. CDR3 region: CASLNRDRVHYGYTF. The CDR3 bases are TGTGCCAGCCTCAACCGGGACAGGGTTCACTATGGCTACACCTTC.

The rearrangement uses TRBV2 and TRBJ1-5; D is possibly TRBD1 (6 bases). The CDR3 has 15 amino acids. The germline gives CDR1 SNHLY, CDR2 FYNNEI. V was shortened by 2 bases and J by 3 bases, with 11 bases between the two germline ends. CDR3 sequence: CASSELLGANQPQHF. The CDR3 DNA reads as TGTGCCAGCAGTGAATTACTGGGGGCCAATCAGCCCCAGCATTTT.

The V gene is TRBV6-5, the J gene TRBJ1-2, with D possibly matching TRBD1 (6 bases). The CDR3 has 14 amino acids. Germline lookup yields CDR1 MNHEY and CDR2 SVGAGI. The V gene lost 5 bases and the J gene lost 3 bases, with 13 bases spanning the gap. The CDR3 DNA reads as TGTGCCAGCAGTCCGCGGACAGTCTACTATGGCTACACCTTC. The encoded protein is CASSPRTVYYGYTF.

The chain is built from TRBV28 and TRBJ1-5, with a possible D match to TRBD1 (5 bases). Germline-derived CDR1 and CDR2 are MDHEN and SYDVKM. The CDR3 length is 16 residues. The V gene lost 7 bases and the J gene lost 2 bases, with 18 bases spanning the gap. The CDR3 nucleotides read TGTGCCAGCACTACCGTGGGGGGAATGGGCAATCAGCCCCAGCATTTT. Protein: CASTTVGGMGNQPQHF.

The genes are TRBV2 and TRBJ2-3; TRBD2 matches 7 bases. CDR1 is SNHLY and CDR2 is FYNNEI in the germline V gene. The CDR3 loop spans 14 amino acids. The CDR3 nucleotides read TGTGTAGTTACACCCGGGACTACTACAGATACGCAGTATTTT. Its translation: CVVTPGTTTDTQYF.

The rearrangement joins TRBV5-1 to TRBJ2-5, with D maybe TRBD2 (6 bases). Trimming pared 8 bases from V and 5 bases from J, leaving 10 bases between. The CDR3 spans 11 residues. Germline values: CDR1 SGHRS, CDR2 YFSETQ. The CDR3, as DNA: TGCGCCAGTACCGGAGGGGAGACCCAGTACTTC. Translation gives CASTGGETQYF.

This clone occurred a few times. The gene calls are TRBV5-1 and TRBJ2-3, with 8 bases matching TRBD1. Germline CDR1 SGHRS, CDR2 YFSETQ. Trimming at V came to 4 bases and at J to 2 bases, leaving 6 bases not matched to a gene. The CDR3 sequence is 15 residues long. The CDR3 is CASSPTGAFTDTQYF. For the CDR3, the DNA is TGCGCCAGCAGCCCGACAGGGGCCTTCACAGATACGCAGTATTTT.

This clone turned up a few times. V gene TRBV6-6 combines with J gene TRBJ2-1, with 8 bases matching TRBD1. The V gene end was trimmed by 6 bases and the J gene end by 8 bases; junction bases not matched to a gene: 9. Germline CDR1 is MNHNY and CDR2 is SVGAGI (reference sequence). This CDR3 spans 14 amino acids. Here the CDR3 DNA reads TGTGCCAGCAGGACCCCGGGACAGGCCCATGAGCAGTTCTTC. Residues: CASRTPGQAHEQFF.

By sample fraction, this clone is medium-sized. The rearrangement links TRBV19 to TRBJ2-2; TRBD1 agrees at 11 bases. The V and J ends lost 4 bases and 6 bases, in that order; junction bases with no gene match: 7. CDR3 length equals 16 residues. Germline CDR1 is LNHDA and CDR2 is SQIVND (reference sequence). The CDR3 sequence is CASSTRRGQGAGELFF. As DNA, the CDR3 is TGTGCCAGTAGTACCCGCAGGGGACAGGGGGCCGGGGAGCTGTTTTTT.

The J gene is TRBJ1-1, the V gene TRBV25-1, with 9 positions matching TRBD1. J was trimmed by 3 bases and V by 4 bases; bases with no gene match: 0. Germline V gene data show CDR1 as MGHDK and CDR2 as SYGVNS. The CDR3 runs to 13 residues. In DNA, the CDR3 is TGTGCCAGCAGTGGGACAGGGGACACTGAAGCTTTCTTT. Translation gives CASSGTGDTEAFF.